The clone carrying this T cell receptor (beta chain) was counted a single time. The data stem from a study of shared clonotypes between healthy human individuals. CD4+ cells yielded CD45RA+ naive and CD45RA-negative memory subsets. Each subset's genomic DNA was shared equally among a number of immunoSEQ plates. It was 200 to 250 ng DNA, 25,000 to 35,000 T cell genomes, that sorted-subset replicate PCRs used. TCRdb's table, derived via immunoSEQ multiplex PCR, lists solely in-frame clones and lacks some. Of millions of clones listed, roughly 94% are singletons. The specimen was naive CD4+ T cells sorted from blood. Subset: CD45RA+ positively selected. This TCR derives from a man younger than 35 in good health.

CDR3 in amino acids: CASGTSPYEQYF. Written as DNA, the CDR3 is TGTGCCAGCGGGACTAGCCCTTACGAGCAGTACTTC. V is TRBV7-3 and J is TRBJ2-7, with 9 bases aligning to TRBD2. The junction had 3 bases not matched to a gene; V was cut back by 8 bases and J by 4 bases. Germline V gene sequence: CDR1 SGHTA, CDR2 FQGTGA. The CDR3 totals 12 residues.